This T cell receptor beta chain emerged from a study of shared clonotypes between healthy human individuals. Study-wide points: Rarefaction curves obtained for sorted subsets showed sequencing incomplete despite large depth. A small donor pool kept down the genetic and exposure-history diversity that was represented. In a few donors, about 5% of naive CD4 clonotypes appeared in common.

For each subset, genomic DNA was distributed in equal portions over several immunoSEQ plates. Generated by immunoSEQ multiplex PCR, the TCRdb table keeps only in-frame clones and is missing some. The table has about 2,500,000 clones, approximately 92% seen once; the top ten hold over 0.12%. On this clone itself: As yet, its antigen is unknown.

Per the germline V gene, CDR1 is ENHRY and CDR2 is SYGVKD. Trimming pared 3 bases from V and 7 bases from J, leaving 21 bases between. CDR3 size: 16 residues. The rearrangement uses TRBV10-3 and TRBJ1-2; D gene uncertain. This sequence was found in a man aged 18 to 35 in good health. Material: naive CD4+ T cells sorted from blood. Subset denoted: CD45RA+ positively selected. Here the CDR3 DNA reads TGTGCCATCAGTGATCTAGGTGCCCCTATGGAGTCTGGCTACACCTTC. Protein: CAISDLGAPMESGYTF.